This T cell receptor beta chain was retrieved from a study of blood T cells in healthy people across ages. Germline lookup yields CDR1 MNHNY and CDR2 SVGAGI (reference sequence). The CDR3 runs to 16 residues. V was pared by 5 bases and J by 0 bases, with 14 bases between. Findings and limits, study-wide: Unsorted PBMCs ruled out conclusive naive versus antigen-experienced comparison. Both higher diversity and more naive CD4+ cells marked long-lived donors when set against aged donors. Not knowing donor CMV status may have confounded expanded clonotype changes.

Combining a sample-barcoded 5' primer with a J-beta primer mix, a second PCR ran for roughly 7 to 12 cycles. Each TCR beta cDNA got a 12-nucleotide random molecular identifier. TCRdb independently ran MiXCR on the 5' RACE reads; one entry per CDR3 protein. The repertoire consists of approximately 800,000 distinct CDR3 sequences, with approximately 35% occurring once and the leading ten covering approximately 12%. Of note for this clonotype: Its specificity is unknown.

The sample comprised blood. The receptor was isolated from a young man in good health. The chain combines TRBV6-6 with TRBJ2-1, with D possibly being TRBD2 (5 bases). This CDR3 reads CASSTRIGSSYNEQFF. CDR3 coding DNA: TGTGCCAGCAGTACCAGGATAGGGAGCTCCTACAATGAGCAGTTCTTC.